This TCR beta chain derives from a study of cytomegalovirus exposure and HLA in healthy donors. Note on this clone: Its antigen remains unknown.

Whole-study results and caveats: Later analysis identified a missense DCLRE1C variant that was linked to TCR beta V- and J-gene trimming. Reports described diagnosis of cytomegalovirus status by the classifier as highly specific and sensitive.

PCR involved 60 Vbeta and 13 Jbeta primers. Data came from immunoSEQ multiplex PCR; TCRdb stores just in-frame clones and leaves some out. The sample contains about 230,000 clones, 70% to 90% of which appear only once. The sample taken for sequencing was PBMCs. This TCR was sampled from a girl aged 2-10 years in good health and CMV-seronegative.

The CDR3 nucleotides read TGTGCCAGTAGTTCAGGGGGAGTTACAACTAATGAAAAACTGTTTTTT. It translates to CASSSGGVTTNEKLFF. The rearrangement links TRBV19 to TRBJ1-4; 7 nucleotides align to TRBD1. Germline CDR1 LNHDA, CDR2 SQIVND (reference sequence). V was pared by 5 bases and J by 0 bases, with 6 bases of the junction left unmatched. The CDR3 runs 16 residues. The full variable domain, its missing parts supplied by reference TRBV19 and TRBJ1-4, is DGGITQSPKYLFRKEGQNVTLSCEQNLNHDAMYWYRQDPGQGLRLIYYSQIVNDFQKGDIAEGYSVSREKKESFPLTVTSAQKNPTAFYLCASSSGGVTTNEKLFFGSGTQLSVL.